One sample yielded the 24 T cell receptor beta chains listed below, sequenced in a study of blood T cell repertoires in COVID-19. Sequenced by immunoSEQ multiplex PCR; TCRdb stores in-frame clones only, minus some. The repertoire holds about 290,000 clones, with 75% to 90% as singletons. Sequencing used PBMCs or T cells enriched from blood (not recorded which). The receptors derive from a woman aged 35 to 49 who had recovered from COVID-19.

The rearrangement uses TRBV20-1 and TRBJ2-1; TRBD2 agrees at 7 bases. CDR1 is DFQATT, CDR2 SNEGSKA, per germline (reference sequence). J gave up 7 bases and V 6 bases, and 3 bases lay outside the gene matches. This CDR3 spans 11 amino acids. The CDR3 spells CSAGEGNEQFF. CDR3 coding DNA: TGCAGTGCGGGGGAGGGGAATGAGCAGTTCTTC.

The gene calls are TRBV2 and TRBJ2-3, with D maybe TRBD2 (5 bases). The CDR3 runs 16 residues. Germline V gene data show CDR1 as SNHLY and CDR2 as FYNNEI. V dropped 5 bases and J dropped 0 bases, with 15 bases sitting between them. The CDR3 nucleotides read TGTGCCAGCAGTAGCCCCAGCGGCGCTAGCACAGATACGCAGTATTTT. It codes for CASSSPSGASTDTQYF.

The table lists this clone with a few counts. The rearrangement joins TRBV7-9 to TRBJ1-1; D is unresolved. Germline CDR1 SEHNR, CDR2 FQNEAQ (reference sequence). Trimming stripped 0 bases from V and 1 base from J, with 6 bases between. The CDR3 contains 14 residues. The CDR3 protein is CASSLAAQNTEAFF. In DNA, the CDR3 is TGTGCCAGCAGCTTAGCGGCACAGAACACTGAAGCTTTCTTT.

The rearrangement uses TRBV23-1 and TRBJ1-6; unclear D gene. TRBV23-1 is reported as an ORF; its role is uncertain. V lost 4 bases to trimming and J lost 14 bases, with 15 bases between them. The CDR3 has 13 amino acids. The CDR3 nucleotides read TGCGCCAGCAGTCGCAACCTCCAAGGAGCCCTCCACTTT. Translated: CASSRNLQGALHF.

This chain joins TRBV7-2 and TRBJ2-1; D perhaps matches TRBD2 (5 bases). V was pared by 1 base and J by 8 bases, with 9 bases between. This CDR3 has 13 residues. Germline V gene data show CDR1 as SGHTA and CDR2 as FQGNSA. The CDR3 nucleotides read TGTGCCAGCAGCTTAGTAGGAGGCGATGAGCAGTTCTTC. Translating gives CASSLVGGDEQFF.

CDR3 region: CASSLVPPSGTYNEQFF. In DNA form, the CDR3 reads TGCGCCAGCAGCTTGGTCCCGCCTAGCGGGACGTACAATGAGCAGTTCTTC. The chain links TRBV5-1 to TRBJ2-1; 9 bases fit TRBD2. V shed 0 bases and J 4 bases; nucleotides not matched to a gene: 8. The CDR3 is 17 residues long. Germline CDR1 SGHRS, CDR2 YFSETQ.

The chain uses TRBV7-9 and TRBJ2-7, with 9 bases that match TRBD2. CDR3 length equals 15 residues. The germline V gene has CDR1 SEHNR and CDR2 FQNEAQ (reference sequence). Germline trimming cut 1 base from V and 6 bases from J; bases unmatched to any gene: 7. CDR3 sequence reads: CASSLGSGGGSEQYF. CDR3 nucleotide sequence: TGTGCCAGCAGCTTAGGTAGCGGGGGCGGTTCCGAGCAGTACTTC.

The CDR3 sequence: CASSLDGTGSYEQYF. The CDR3 coding sequence is TGTGCCAGCAGCTTGGATGGGACAGGCTCCTACGAGCAGTACTTC. The rearrangement joins TRBV5-4 to TRBJ2-7, with 8 bases identical to TRBD1. The CDR3 length is 15 residues. Germline CDR1 SGHNT, CDR2 YYREEE (reference sequence). V lost 0 bases to trimming and J lost 0 bases; unmatched junction nucleotides: 2.

The CDR3 region is CASSSGDRGNTEAFF. DNA for the CDR3: TGTGCCAGCAGCTCAGGGGACAGAGGTAACACTGAAGCTTTCTTT. The gene calls are TRBV5-5 and TRBJ1-1; 7 nucleotides line up with TRBD1. In germline, CDR1 is SGHKS, CDR2 YYEKEE (reference sequence). This CDR3 has 15 amino acids. The J segment lost 2 bases and the V segment lost 3 bases, leaving 7 bases of the junction unmatched.

V usage is TRBV19 and J usage is TRBJ1-1; 8 nucleotides align to TRBD1. After removal of 6 bases from V and 5 bases from J, the junction contained 11 bases not matched to a gene. This CDR3 is built from 15 residues. CDR1 is LNHDA, CDR2 SQIVND, per germline (reference sequence). Here the CDR3 DNA reads TGTGCCAGTAGCGCTTACCAGGGGGCTTCGACTGAAGCTTTCTTT. It codes for CASSAYQGASTEAFF.

The chain employs TRBV6-5 and TRBJ1-1; possible D gene TRBD1, 5 bases. The CDR3 runs 12 residues. V was trimmed by 6 bases and J by 6 bases, leaving 11 bases between them. Germline V gene data show CDR1 as MNHEY and CDR2 as SVGAGI. For the CDR3, the DNA is TGTGCCAGCAGCCGCTTAGGGGCTGAAGCTTTCTTT. Its translation is CASSRLGAEAFF.

This clone is a singleton in its sample. V gene TRBV11-2 combines with J gene TRBJ1-1; maybe TRBD1 (6 bases). V dropped 4 bases and J dropped 6 bases, with 9 bases sitting between them. This CDR3 is built from 12 residues. Germline lookup yields CDR1 SGHAT and CDR2 FQNNGV. The CDR3 sequence is CASSYDRSEAFF. The CDR3 region has the DNA TGTGCCAGCAGCTACGACAGGTCTGAAGCTTTCTTT.

The rearrangement joins TRBV4-3 to TRBJ1-6, with no clear D. With 6 bases removed from V and 7 bases from J, the gap between germline ends came to 7 bases. Germline CDR1 LGHNA, CDR2 YSLEER. The CDR3 loop spans 12 amino acids. CDR3: CASSGRNSPLHF. The CDR3 bases are TGCGCCAGCAGTGGCAGGAATTCACCCCTCCACTTT.

This clone came up many times. The chain's CDR3 is CASRLVDYTYEQYF. As DNA, the CDR3 is TGTGCAAGTCGCTTAGTTGACTATACCTACGAGCAGTACTTC. This chain connects TRBV12-2 to TRBJ2-7; whether TRBD2, the table's D call, matches the DNA was not checked. TRBV12-2 is labeled a pseudogene. The CDR3 is made up of 14 amino acids.

The genes are TRBV7-9 and TRBJ2-6, with 8 bases aligning to TRBD1. This CDR3 is 18 amino acids long. In germline, CDR1 is SEHNR, CDR2 FQNEAQ (reference sequence). After removal of 5 bases from V and 0 bases from J, the junction contained 9 bases not matched to a gene. Written as DNA, the CDR3 is TGTGCCAGCAGCCTCCGGGACAGGTTCGGCTCTGGGGCCAACGTCCTGACTTTC. It translates to CASSLRDRFGSGANVLTF.

The rearrangement uses TRBV29-1 and TRBJ1-1; the D gene is possibly TRBD1 (5 bases). V lost 4 bases and J lost 0, with 9 bases in between. In germline, CDR1 is SQVTM, CDR2 ANQGSEA. The CDR3 contains 13 residues. CDR3 DNA sequence: TGCAGCGTTGGGGGCTCCATGAACACTGAAGCTTTCTTT. This codes for CSVGGSMNTEAFF.

This sequence joins TRBV21-1 and TRBJ1-1. TRBV21-1 is classified as a pseudogene. The CDR3 is 15 residues long. The CDR3 reads CASSSRGGGNTEAFF. In nucleotides, the CDR3 is TGTGCCAGCAGCTCCCGCGGGGGGGGGAACACTGAAGCTTTCTTT.

V gene TRBV7-2 combines with J gene TRBJ1-5, with unresolved D. The CDR3 totals 12 residues. Germline CDR1 SGHTA, CDR2 FQGNSA. The V and J ends lost 5 bases and 1 base respectively, with 3 bases between them. CDR3 in amino acids: CASSPSNQPQHF. CDR3 DNA sequence: TGTGCCAGCAGCCCGAGCAATCAGCCCCAGCATTTT.

This chain joins TRBV6-2 or TRBV6-3 and TRBJ2-7; 12 nucleotides agree with TRBD2. Germline-derived CDR1 and CDR2 are MNHEY and SVGEGT. J was trimmed by 5 bases and V by 6 bases; bases with no gene match: 8. This CDR3 region has 15 residues. CDR3 nucleotide sequence: TGTGCCAGCAGCAGACCGGGACTAGCGGGTAACGAGCAGTACTTC. Residues: CASSRPGLAGNEQYF.

The chain uses TRBV30 and TRBJ1-1, with TRBD1 identical over 9 bases. V was pared by 5 bases and J by 7 bases, with 2 bases of the junction left unmatched. Per the germline V gene, CDR1 is GTSNPN and CDR2 is SVGIG (reference sequence). The CDR3 contains 11 residues. The CDR3 DNA sequence: TGTGCCTGGGGACAGGGGAATGAAGCTTTCTTT. Translated, it gives CAWGQGNEAFF. The full variable domain, completed using reference TRBV30 and TRBJ1-1, is SQTIHQWPATLVQPVGSPLSLECTVEGTSNPNLYWYRQAAGRGLQLLFYSVGIGQISSEVPQNLSASRPQDRQFILSSKKLLLSDSGFYLCAWGQGNEAFFGQGTRLTVV.

This sequence joins TRBV12-3 or TRBV12-4 and TRBJ1-2; D may be TRBD1 (5 bases). This CDR3 region has 13 residues. V lost 0 bases and J 5 bases, leaving 7 bases between the germline ends. CDR3 loop: CASSLAPGYGYTF. DNA of the CDR3: TGTGCCAGCAGTTTAGCGCCAGGGTATGGCTACACCTTC.

V and J are TRBV9 and TRBJ2-1; 14 bases agree with TRBD2. Trimming took 0 bases from V and 5 from J; bases not matched to a gene: 4. This CDR3 is 17 amino acids long. The germline V gene has CDR1 SGDLS and CDR2 YYNGEE. The CDR3 protein is CASSVEAGLAGDNEQFF. For the CDR3, the DNA is TGTGCCAGCAGCGTAGAGGCGGGACTAGCGGGAGACAATGAGCAGTTCTTC. Complete variable domain (other parts from reference TRBV9 and TRBJ2-1): DSGVTQTPKHLITATGQRVTLRCSPRSGDLSVYWYQQSLDQGLQFLIQYYNGEERAKGNILERFSAQQFPDLHSELNLSSLELGDSALYFCASSVEAGLAGDNEQFFGPGTRLTVL.

This clone has only a few counts. CDR3 in DNA: TGTGCCAGTAGTGCCCGACTAGCGGGGGTGTACAATGAGCAGTTCTTC. Translated, it gives CASSARLAGVYNEQFF. The V and J genes are TRBV19 and TRBJ2-1; 12 bases map to TRBD2. In germline, CDR1 is LNHDA, CDR2 SQIVND (reference sequence). Losses at the gene ends were 5 bases for V and 4 bases for J; bases not matched to a gene: 6. This CDR3 is built from 16 residues.

Only one count was recorded for this clone. The J gene is TRBJ1-4, the V gene TRBV4-2; D is perhaps TRBD1 (5 bases). From germline, CDR1 is LGHNA and CDR2 YNFKEQ. The CDR3 is made up of 17 amino acids. With 0 bases removed from V and 3 bases from J, the gap between germline ends came to 14 bases. The CDR3 region is CASSQDPMGRSNEKLFF. The CDR3 DNA follows: TGTGCCAGCAGCCAAGACCCAATGGGGCGATCTAATGAAAAACTGTTTTTT.